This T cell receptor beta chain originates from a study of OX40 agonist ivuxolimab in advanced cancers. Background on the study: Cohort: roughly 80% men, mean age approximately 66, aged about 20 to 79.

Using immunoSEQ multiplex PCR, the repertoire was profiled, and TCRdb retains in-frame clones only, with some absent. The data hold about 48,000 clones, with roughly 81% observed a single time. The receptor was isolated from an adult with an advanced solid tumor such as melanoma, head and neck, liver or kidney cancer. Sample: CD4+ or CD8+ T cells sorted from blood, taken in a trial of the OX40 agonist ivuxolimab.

DNA of the CDR3: TGTGCCAGCAGTTTATCGGGGATTTGGAATTCACCCCTCCACTTT. This sequence encodes CASSLSGIWNSPLHF. This chain links TRBV27 with TRBJ1-6; D not certain. Per germline, CDR1 MNHEY and CDR2 SMNVEV (reference sequence). Trimming left V 0 bases short and J 7 bases short, with 10 bases between. The CDR3 consists of 15 residues.